These T cell receptor beta chains were read from a single sample in a study of blood T cell repertoires in COVID-19. The repertoire was sequenced with immunoSEQ multiplex PCR; TCRdb's copy has only in-frame clones and lacks some. The sample carries 110,000 to 150,000 clones, around four fifths recorded once. Specimen: peripheral blood. These TCRs come from a human donor in a cohort sampled during active COVID-19. The CDR3 runs from the conserved cysteine through the conserved F or W. The D gene is left open where the match is weak. A clone size is listed for some rows: how often the clone was seen (once, few, many), or a class if it is expanded.

>TRBV27|TRBJ2-4|TRBD2|NA
CASSSLAGRAKNIQYF
TGTGCCAGCAGTTCCCTAGCGGGACGAGCCAAAAACATTCAGTACTTC
>TRBV3-1/TRBV3-2|TRBJ2-2|NA|NA
CASSHDSIGELFF
TGTGCCAGCAGCCATGACTCAATCGGGGAGCTGTTTTTT
>TRBV6-5|TRBJ2-1|TRBD2|NA
CASSASGGSYNEQFF
TGTGCCAGCAGCGCTAGCGGTGGCTCCTACAATGAGCAGTTCTTC
>TRBV12-3/TRBV12-4|TRBJ2-7|NA|few
CASSLAPDEQYF
TGTGCCAGCAGTTTAGCACCGGACGAGCAGTACTTC
>TRBV11-3|TRBJ1-1|NA|NA
CASSLSGGNTEAFF
TGTGCCAGCAGCTTAAGCGGGGGGAACACTGAAGCTTTCTTT
>TRBV11-2|TRBJ2-5|TRBD2|NA
CASSSPSGLGTQYF
TGTGCCAGCAGCTCCCCTAGCGGCCTTGGGACCCAGTACTTC
>TRBV7-2|TRBJ2-2|TRBD1|NA
CASRTGVVTGELFF
TGTGCCTCGAGGACAGGGGTCGTTACCGGGGAGCTGTTTTTT
>TRBV7-3|TRBJ2-6|NA|NA
CASSLLLSGANVLTF
TGTGCCAGCAGCTTACTACTCTCTGGGGCCAACGTCCTGACTTTC
>TRBV28|TRBJ2-1|TRBD1|once
CASSPGTGGGNEQFF
TGTGCCAGCAGTCCAGGGACAGGGGGAGGGAATGAGCAGTTCTTC
>TRBV28|TRBJ1-2|NA|NA
CASSLETTGGLGGYTF
TGTGCCAGCAGTCTAGAGACCACGGGCGGACTGGGGGGCTACACCTTC
>TRBV30|TRBJ1-2|NA|NA
CAWSLDSYGYTF
TGTGCCTGGTCTCTGGACAGCTATGGCTACACCTTC
>TRBV6-6|TRBJ2-1|NA|NA
CATAVNEQFF
TGTGCCACCGCGGTGAATGAGCAGTTCTTC
>TRBV28|TRBJ1-6|NA|NA
CASRRSAGPDSPLHF
TGTGCCAGCAGACGTTCGGCAGGGCCCGATTCACCCCTCCACTTT
>TRBV30|TRBJ2-7|NA|few
CAWSGADEQYF
TGTGCCTGGAGTGGGGCCGACGAGCAGTACTTC
>TRBV19|TRBJ1-6|NA|NA
CASSVGRLNSPLHF
TGTGCCAGTAGTGTAGGCAGGCTGAATTCACCCCTCCACTTT
>TRBV28|TRBJ1-3|TRBD1|NA
CASSLWTGDAGNTIYF
TGTGCCAGCAGTTTATGGACAGGGGATGCTGGAAACACCATATATTTT
>TRBV5-1|TRBJ1-1|NA|NA
CASSLLDGTEAFF
TGCGCCAGCAGCCTACTAGACGGCACTGAAGCTTTCTTT
>TRBV13|TRBJ2-2|TRBD1|NA
CASRTGGATGELFF
TGTGCCAGCAGGACAGGGGGCGCGACCGGGGAGCTGTTTTTT
>TRBV7-6|TRBJ2-5|NA|few
CASSLPRGMDLRGSPQETQYF
TGTGCCAGCAGCTTACCACGAGGGATGGACCTCCGAGGCTCGCCACAAGAGACCCAGTACTTC
>TRBV19|TRBJ2-5|TRBD2|few
CASSSSSGSPTETQYF
TGTGCCAGTAGTTCCTCTAGCGGGAGTCCCACGGAGACCCAGTACTTC
>TRBV6-2/TRBV6-3|TRBJ2-7|NA|NA
CASSYSRGSSYEQYF
TGTGCCAGCAGTTACTCGAGGGGGAGCTCCTACGAGCAGTACTTC
>TRBV7-2|TRBJ1-1|NA|few
CASSQRWGRMNTEAFF
TGTGCCAGCAGCCAGCGGTGGGGTCGAATGAACACTGAAGCTTTCTTT
>TRBV27|TRBJ1-5|NA|NA
CASSGLGNQPQHF
TGTGCCAGCAGTGGCTTGGGCAATCAGCCCCAGCATTTT